This T cell receptor beta chain was captured in a study of PD-L1 blockade in urothelial cancer. Germline-derived CDR1 and CDR2 are WSHSY and SAAADI. The junction had 10 bases not matched to a gene; V was cut back by 1 base and J by 9 bases. The CDR3 loop spans 16 amino acids. Sequencing was performed with immunoSEQ multiplex PCR; in TCRdb, only in-frame clones are kept and a portion is missing. Of under 55,000 clones listed, approximately 84% are singletons. Patients' cancers were locally advanced or metastatic urothelial carcinomas. The sample consisted of PBMCs, taken around atezolizumab (anti-PD-L1) treatment. This chain uses TRBV10-2 with TRBJ2-1; 9 nucleotides line up with TRBD2. This TCR came from a man in his forties or fifties with urothelial cancer. The CDR3 DNA reads as TGCGCCAGCAGTGAGTGGATGTTAGCGGGAGAGATTGAGCAGTTCTTC. Amino acids: CASSEWMLAGEIEQFF.